This TCR beta chain was obtained from a study of cytomegalovirus exposure and HLA in healthy donors. Background on the study: In a later analysis, the 90 to 150 validation repertoires were reported to have used the same platform as the 650 to 800 first-cohort repertoires.

Separate from the roughly 700-subject first cohort, the roughly 120-subject validation cohort was the one that the donors belonged to. Some clones are missing from TCRdb's copy, which holds only in-frame ones; the method was immunoSEQ multiplex PCR. The sample contains about 70,000 clones, 85% to 95% of which appear only once. Per the germline V gene, CDR1 is LNHDA and CDR2 is SQIVND (reference sequence). Trimming removed 5 bases from V and 1 base from J, with 11 bases in between. The CDR3 totals 15 residues. Material: PBMCs. This chain joins TRBV19 and TRBJ2-2; the D gene is possibly TRBD2 (6 bases). The source is a man younger than 35 in good health and CMV-seropositive. CDR3 nucleotide sequence: TGTGCCAGTAGTTATGTAGCGGTGAACACCGGGGAGCTGTTTTTT. Its translation is CASSYVAVNTGELFF. Supplemented by reference TRBV19 and TRBJ2-2, the full variable domain reads DGGITQSPKYLFRKEGQNVTLSCEQNLNHDAMYWYRQDPGQGLRLIYYSQIVNDFQKGDIAEGYSVSREKKESFPLTVTSAQKNPTAFYLCASSYVAVNTGELFFGEGSRLTVL.